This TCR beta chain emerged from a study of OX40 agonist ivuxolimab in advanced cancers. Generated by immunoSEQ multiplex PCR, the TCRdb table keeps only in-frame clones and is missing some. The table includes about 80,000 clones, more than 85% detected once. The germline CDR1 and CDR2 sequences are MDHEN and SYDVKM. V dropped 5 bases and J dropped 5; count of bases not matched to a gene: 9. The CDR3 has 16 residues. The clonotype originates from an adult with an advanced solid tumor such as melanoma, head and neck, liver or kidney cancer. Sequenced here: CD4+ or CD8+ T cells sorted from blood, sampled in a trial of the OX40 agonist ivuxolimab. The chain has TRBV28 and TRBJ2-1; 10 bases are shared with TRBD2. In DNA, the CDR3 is TGTGCCAGCAGTCGCCCCGGACTAGCGGAGAACAATGAGCAGTTCTTC. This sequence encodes CASSRPGLAENNEQFF.